The source of this T cell receptor (beta chain) is a study of monozygotic twins with inflammatory bowel disease. Findings and limits, study-wide: Support for any single strong IBD-associated signal or clonotype was not found.

Researchers generated cDNA in eight separate reactions per sample. Through template switching, UMIs that included a 6-nucleotide sample barcode were added. TCRdb re-analyzed the 5' RACE reads; it lists each CDR3 protein once, without DNA. The sample yields 300,000 to 400,000 distinct CDR3 sequences, of which the top ten take up approximately 2%. Notes on this clonotype: Its antigen remains unidentified.

Whole blood supplied total RNA, and T cells were not sorted. This clonotype was obtained from a human donor with ulcerative colitis or Crohn's disease, or a healthy co-twin of an affected twin (not recorded which). The sequencing input was blood.

The CDR3 sequence is CASSLEAGGADTQYF. This rearrangement joins TRBV7-2 to TRBJ2-3; TCRdb's assignment of TRBD2 cannot be checked, as there is no DNA. The CDR3 extends over 15 amino acids. Germline values: CDR1 SGHTA, CDR2 FQGNSA. Drawing the rest from reference TRBV7-2 and TRBJ2-3, the complete variable domain is GAGVSQSPSNKVTEKGKDVELRCDPISGHTALYWYRQSLGQGLEFLIYFQGNSAPDKSGLPSDRFSAERTGGSVSTLTIQRTQQEDSAVYLCASSLEAGGADTQYFGPGTRLTVL.